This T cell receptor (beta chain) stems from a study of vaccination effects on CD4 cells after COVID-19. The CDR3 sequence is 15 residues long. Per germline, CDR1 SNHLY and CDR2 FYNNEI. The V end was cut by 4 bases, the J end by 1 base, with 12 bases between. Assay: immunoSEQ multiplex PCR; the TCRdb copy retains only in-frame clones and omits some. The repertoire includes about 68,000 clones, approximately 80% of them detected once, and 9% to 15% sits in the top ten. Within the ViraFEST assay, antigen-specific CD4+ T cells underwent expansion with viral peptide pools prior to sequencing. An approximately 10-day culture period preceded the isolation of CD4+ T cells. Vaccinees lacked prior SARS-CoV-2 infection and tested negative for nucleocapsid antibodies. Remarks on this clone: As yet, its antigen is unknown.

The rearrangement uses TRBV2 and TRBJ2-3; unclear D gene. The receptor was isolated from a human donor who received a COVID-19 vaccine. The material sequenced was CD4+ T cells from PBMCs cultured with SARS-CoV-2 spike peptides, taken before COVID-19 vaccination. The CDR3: CASSGASTRTDTQYF. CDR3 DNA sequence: TGTGCCAGCAGTGGCGCTAGTACTCGCACAGATACGCAGTATTTT.